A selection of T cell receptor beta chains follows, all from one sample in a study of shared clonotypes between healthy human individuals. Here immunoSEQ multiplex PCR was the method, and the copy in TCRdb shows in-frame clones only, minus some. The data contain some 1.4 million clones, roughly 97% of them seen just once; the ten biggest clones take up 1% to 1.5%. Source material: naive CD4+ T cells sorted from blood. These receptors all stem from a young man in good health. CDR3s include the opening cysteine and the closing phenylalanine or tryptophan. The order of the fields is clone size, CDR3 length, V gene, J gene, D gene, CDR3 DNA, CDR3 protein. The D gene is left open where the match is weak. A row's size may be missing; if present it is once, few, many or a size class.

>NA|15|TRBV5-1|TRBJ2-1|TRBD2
TGCGCCAGCAGCTTGGGACTAGCGGGGGGCAATGAGCAGTTCTTC
CASSLGLAGGNEQFF
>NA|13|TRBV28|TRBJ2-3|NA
TGTGCCAGCCGGACAAACCTCCCAGATACGCAGTATTTT
CASRTNLPDTQYF
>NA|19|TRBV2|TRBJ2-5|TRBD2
TGTGCCAGCAGCGCGGGACTAGCGGGAGGGATGGGTTACCAAGAGACCCAGTACTTC
CASSAGLAGGMGYQETQYF
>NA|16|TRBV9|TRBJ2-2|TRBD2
TGTGCCAGCAGCGAAATAGCGGGAGGTTGGACCGGGGAGCTGTTTTTT
CASSEIAGGWTGELFF
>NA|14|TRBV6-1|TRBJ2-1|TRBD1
TGTGCCAGCACCAGGGACAGGGGTGGCAATGAGCAGTTCTTC
CASTRDRGGNEQFF
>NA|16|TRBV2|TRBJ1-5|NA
TGTGCCAGCAGTGAAGCGCTTGGACAGAGGAATCAGCCCCAGCATTTT
CASSEALGQRNQPQHF
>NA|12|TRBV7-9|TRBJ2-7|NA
TGTGCCAGCACCAATGGGGGCTACGAGCAGTACTTC
CASTNGGYEQYF
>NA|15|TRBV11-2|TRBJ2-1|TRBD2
TGTGCCAGCAGCCTTAATCTAGCGGTCTACAATGAGCAGTTCTTC
CASSLNLAVYNEQFF
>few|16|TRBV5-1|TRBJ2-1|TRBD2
TGCGCCAGCAGCTTATCGGGAGGCACCACCTACAATGAGCAGTTCTTC
CASSLSGGTTYNEQFF
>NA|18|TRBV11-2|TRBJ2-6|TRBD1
TGTGCCAGCAGCTTAGGCCGTAGGGGACAGTCTGGGGCCAACGTCCTGACTTTC
CASSLGRRGQSGANVLTF
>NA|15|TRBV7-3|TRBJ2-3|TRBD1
TGTGCCAGCAGCCTAGGGACAGGGGCTACAGATACGCAGTATTTT
CASSLGTGATDTQYF
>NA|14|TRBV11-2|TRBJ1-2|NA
TGTGCCAGCAGCGCGGCGGGGTCGAACTATGGCTACACCTTC
CASSAAGSNYGYTF
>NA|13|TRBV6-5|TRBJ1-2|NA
TGTGCCAGCAGTGAATTAAGGGCCTATGGCTACACCTTC
CASSELRAYGYTF
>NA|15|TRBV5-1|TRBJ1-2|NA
TGCGCCAGCAGACAAGACACAGGGAATTTCGATGGCTACACCTTC
CASRQDTGNFDGYTF
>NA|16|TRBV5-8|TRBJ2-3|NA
TGTGCCAGCAGCACGTACCCCCGGCCGGAAACAGATACGCAGTATTTT
CASSTYPRPETDTQYF
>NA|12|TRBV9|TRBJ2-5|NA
TGTGCCAGCAGCCCCACCGGAGAGACCCAGTACTTC
CASSPTGETQYF
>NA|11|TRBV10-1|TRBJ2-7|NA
TGCGCCAGCAGTGATTTGGGCGAGCAGTACTTC
CASSDLGEQYF
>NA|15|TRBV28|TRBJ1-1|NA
TGTGCCAGCAGTCTCGGACAACCTGGGGACACTGAAGCTTTCTTT
CASSLGQPGDTEAFF
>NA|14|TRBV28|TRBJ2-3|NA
TGTGCCAGCAGCTTCGGGTGGAGCACAGATACGCAGTATTTT
CASSFGWSTDTQYF
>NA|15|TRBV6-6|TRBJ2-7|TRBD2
TGTGCCAGCAGCGGTGGACTAGCCGAGACCTACGAGCAGTACTTC
CASSGGLAETYEQYF
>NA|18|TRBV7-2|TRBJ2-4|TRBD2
TGTGCCAGCAGCAGACTAGCGGGAGCCCCGGGTGCCAAAAACATTCAGTACTTC
CASSRLAGAPGAKNIQYF
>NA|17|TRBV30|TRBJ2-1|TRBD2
TGTGCCTGGAGGACTCCCTCCGGGACTAGCGGGATCTATGAGCAGTTCTTC
CAWRTPSGTSGIYEQFF
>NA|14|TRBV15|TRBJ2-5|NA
TGTGCCACCAGCGAGGGACCGCCGAAAGAGACCCAGTACTTC
CATSEGPPKETQYF
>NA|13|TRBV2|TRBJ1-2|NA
TGTGCCAGCAGAAGAGGTTGTCGGTATGGCTACACCTTC
CASRRGCRYGYTF
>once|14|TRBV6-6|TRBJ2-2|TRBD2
TGTGCCGGCACGCGGCGGGAGAGTTCCGGGGAGCTGTTTTTT
CAGTRRESSGELFF
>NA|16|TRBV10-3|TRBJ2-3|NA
TGTGCCATCAGTGATCACTCCAGATCTAGCACAGATACGCAGTATTTT
CAISDHSRSSTDTQYF
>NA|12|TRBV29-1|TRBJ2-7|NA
TGCAGCGTTCTCAGGGGTACCTACGAGCAGTACTTC
CSVLRGTYEQYF
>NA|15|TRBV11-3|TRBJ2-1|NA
TGTGCCAGCAGCTTAGATAGCGGATCATACAATGAGCAGTTCTTC
CASSLDSGSYNEQFF
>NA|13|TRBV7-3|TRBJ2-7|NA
TGTGCCAGCAGCTTAACTCAGTCTCTCGAGCAGTACTTC
CASSLTQSLEQYF
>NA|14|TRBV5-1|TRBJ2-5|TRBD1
TGCGCCAGCAGCATGAGACAGGGGGACCAGACCCAGTACTTC
CASSMRQGDQTQYF
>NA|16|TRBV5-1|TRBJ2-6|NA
TGCGCCAGCAGCTTGGAGGCAACGACTGGGGCCAACGTCCTGACTTTC
CASSLEATTGANVLTF
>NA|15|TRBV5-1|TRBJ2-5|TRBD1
TGCGCCAGCAGCTTAGCCAGGGGGCTTACAGAGACCCAGTACTTC
CASSLARGLTETQYF
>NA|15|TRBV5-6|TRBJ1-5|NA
TGTGCCAGCAGCTTTATGGGCGGAGGCAATCAGCCCCAGCATTTT
CASSFMGGGNQPQHF
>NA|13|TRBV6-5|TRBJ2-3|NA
TGTGCCAGCAGAGGGGACAACACAGATACGCAGTATTTT
CASRGDNTDTQYF
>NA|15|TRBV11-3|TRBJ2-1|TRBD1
TGTGCCAGCAGCTTAGATTGGACAGGGGGCAATGAGCAGTTCTTC
CASSLDWTGGNEQFF
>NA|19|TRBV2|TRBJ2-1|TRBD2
TGTGCCAGCAGAGTACCGACTAGCGGGAGTTCCCCCCCGCACAATGAGCAGTTCTTC
CASRVPTSGSSPPHNEQFF
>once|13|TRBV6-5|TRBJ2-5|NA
TGTGCCAGCAGTTACAGCCAGGAATTGAGCCAGTACTTC
CASSYSQELSQYF
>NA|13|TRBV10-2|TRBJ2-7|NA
TGCGCCAGCAGTCGCCTTTTCTCCTACGAGCAGTACTTC
CASSRLFSYEQYF
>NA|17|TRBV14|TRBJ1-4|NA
TGTGCCAGCAGCTCAAACAGGCGGGGGGCCCTTAATGAAAAACTGTTTTTT
CASSSNRRGALNEKLFF
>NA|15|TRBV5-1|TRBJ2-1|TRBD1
TGCGCCAGCAGCCGGGCAGGGGGCCCCGGCAATGAGCAGTTCTTC
CASSRAGGPGNEQFF
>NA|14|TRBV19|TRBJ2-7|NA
TGTGCCAGTAGTACGACAGCTTCAACCTACGAGCAGTACTTC
CASSTTASTYEQYF
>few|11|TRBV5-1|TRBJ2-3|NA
TGCGCCAGCAGCTTGACAGATACGCAGTATTTT
CASSLTDTQYF
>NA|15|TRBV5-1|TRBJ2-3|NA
TGCGCCAGCAGCTTGGACAAATCTAGCACAGATACGCAGTATTTT
CASSLDKSSTDTQYF
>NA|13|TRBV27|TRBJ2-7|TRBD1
TGTGCCAGCAGTTTCCGGGACAGCTACGAGCAGTACTTC
CASSFRDSYEQYF
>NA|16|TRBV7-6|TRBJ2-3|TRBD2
TGTGCCAGCGGAATAGCGGGAGAACGGGGCACAGATACGCAGTATTTT
CASGIAGERGTDTQYF
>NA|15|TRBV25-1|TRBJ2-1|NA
TGTGCCAGCAGTGCATGGGGTACTTTCTACAATGAGCAGTTCTTC
CASSAWGTFYNEQFF
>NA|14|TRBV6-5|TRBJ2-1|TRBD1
TGTGCCAGCAGTGCGGGACAGGGTTCAAATGAGCAGTTCTTC
CASSAGQGSNEQFF
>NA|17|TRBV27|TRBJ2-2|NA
TGTGCCAGCAGTTTATCGATCTGGGGCGTGAACACCGGGGAGCTGTTTTTT
CASSLSIWGVNTGELFF
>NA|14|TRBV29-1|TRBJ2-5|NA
TGCAGCGTCGGAGGGCTTCCGGTCTCTGAGACCCAGTACTTC
CSVGGLPVSETQYF
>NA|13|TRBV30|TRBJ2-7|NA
TGTGCCTGGAGTCCCGGGACCCCCTACGAGCAGTACTTC
CAWSPGTPYEQYF
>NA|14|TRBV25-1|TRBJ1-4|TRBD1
TGTGCCAGCTCCAATTACAGGGGCGATGAAAAACTGTTTTTT
CASSNYRGDEKLFF
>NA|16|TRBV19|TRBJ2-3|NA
TGTGCCAGTAGTCACGGGATGGGGATAAGTACAGATACGCAGTATTTT
CASSHGMGISTDTQYF
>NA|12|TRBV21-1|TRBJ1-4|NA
TGTGCCAGCAGCAAAGTTATGGAAAAACTGTTTTTT
CASSKVMEKLFF